This T cell receptor (beta chain) was captured in a study of blood T cell repertoires in COVID-19. Whole-study context: Collection of acute and convalescent COVID-19 samples took place in the United States, Italy and Spain. PBMCs, B-cell-depleted T cells, or T cells were the source of the cDNA or gDNA that made up the material.

This CDR3 contains 12 residues. Trimming stripped 0 bases from V and 7 bases from J, with 6 bases between. Germline loops: CDR1 MNHEY, CDR2 SVGEGT. Per the study methods: Estimated nucleated cell counts came from reference gene primer amplification. Only in-frame clones appear in the TCRdb table, and some are missing; sequencing was by immunoSEQ multiplex PCR. The V and J calls and clone size were taken over from that table, and D and trimming were inferred from the DNA. The data contain about 110,000 clones, 70% to 80% of them singletons. The rearrangement links TRBV6-2 or TRBV6-3 to TRBJ1-2; D not certain. The origin of this receptor is a human donor with acute or convalescent COVID-19. The donor label of this sample is uncertain. The sample taken for sequencing was peripheral blood. This CDR3 is CASSYSGAGYTF. The CDR3 DNA reads TGTGCCAGCAGTTACTCGGGCGCTGGCTACACCTTC.